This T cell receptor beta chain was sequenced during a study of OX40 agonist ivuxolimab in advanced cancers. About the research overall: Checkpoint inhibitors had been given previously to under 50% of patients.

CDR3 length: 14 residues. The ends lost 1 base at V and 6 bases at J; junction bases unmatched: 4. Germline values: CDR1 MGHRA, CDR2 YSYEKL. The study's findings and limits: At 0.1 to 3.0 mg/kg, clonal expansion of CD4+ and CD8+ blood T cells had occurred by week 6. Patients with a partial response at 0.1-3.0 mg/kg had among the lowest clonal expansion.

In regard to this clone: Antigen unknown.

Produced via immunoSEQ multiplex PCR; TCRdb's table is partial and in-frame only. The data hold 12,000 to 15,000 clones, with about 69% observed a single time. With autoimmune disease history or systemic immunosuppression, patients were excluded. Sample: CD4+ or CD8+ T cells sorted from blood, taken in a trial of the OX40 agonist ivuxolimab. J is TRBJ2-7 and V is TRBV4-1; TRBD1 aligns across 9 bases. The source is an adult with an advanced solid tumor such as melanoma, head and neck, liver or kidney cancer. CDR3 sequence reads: CASSQVQGASEQYF. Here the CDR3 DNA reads TGCGCCAGCAGCCAAGTACAGGGGGCGAGCGAGCAGTACTTC.